This T cell receptor beta chain was found in a study of blood T cells in healthy people across ages. Together with a sample-barcoded 5' primer, a J-beta primer mix was included in a second PCR lasting roughly 6 to 12 cycles. TCRdb fed the 5' RACE reads into MiXCR, producing one record per CDR3 protein. The table includes about 730,000 distinct CDR3 sequences, more than 40% detected once. J was trimmed by 3 bases and V by 6 bases; bases with no gene match: 11. Germline V gene lookup returns CDR1 MNHEY and CDR2 SVGEGT. This CDR3 has 15 residues. The chain is built from TRBV6-2 or TRBV6-3 and TRBJ2-7; 7 bases match TRBD1. The receptor was isolated from a woman aged 55-69 years in good health. The sample was blood. The CDR3 nucleotides are TGTGCCAGCAGGGACGCGACAGGGAAGGTCTACGAGCAGTACTTC. Translation gives CASRDATGKVYEQYF.